The clone carrying this T cell receptor (beta chain) has ten or more counts. Its antigen is unknown. Unique molecular identifiers (one per individual cDNA molecule) were attached. TCRdb used MiXCR to reprocess the 5' RACE reads, holding one entry per CDR3 protein. The table records tens of thousands of distinct CDR3 sequences, 16% of them present only once. The sample comes from a study of early T cells in non-severe SARS-CoV-2 infection. Study summary: The input, bulk RNA from unsorted whole blood, was sequenced, and chains were unpaired.

Study-level points and caveats: Database matching using VDJdb favored anti-spike CD8 responses, with private and CD4 specificities left missing.

The CDR3 is 12 amino acids. The germline V and J ends were trimmed by 1 base and 4 bases, with 4 bases remaining between them. Germline assignment: CDR1 MGHDK and CDR2 SYGVNS. V gene TRBV25-1 combines with J gene TRBJ1-2; D is ambiguous. The TCR comes from an adult who was a healthcare worker with PCR-confirmed SARS-CoV-2 infection or an uninfected control (not recorded which). The sequences come from whole blood, collected at baseline. The DNA of the CDR3 is TGTGCCAGCAGTGAATCAGGCTATGGCTACACCTTC. Translated, it gives CASSESGYGYTF.